The source of this TCR beta chain is a study of CD8 T cells in Susac syndrome. The germline CDR1 and CDR2 sequences are SGHTA and FQGNSA. V was pared by 5 bases and J by 2 bases, with 11 bases between. The CDR3 covers 14 residues. Random hexamers served to reverse transcribe roughly 0.45 to 1 ug RNA. MiXCR was run by TCRdb on the immunoSEQ multiplex PCR reads, yielding one entry per CDR3 protein. The data contain some 99,000 distinct CDR3 sequences, around 97% of them singletons. V gene TRBV7-2 combines with J gene TRBJ2-3; D uncertain. Specimen: CD4+ T cells from PBMCs. This clonotype was sampled from a human donor in good health. The CDR3 sequence: CASSPPLDTDTQYF. The DNA for the CDR3 is TGTGCCAGCAGCCCGCCTCTAGACACAGATACGCAGTATTTT. Supplemented by reference TRBV7-2 and TRBJ2-3, the full variable domain reads GAGVSQSPSNKVTEKGKDVELRCDPISGHTALYWYRQSLGQGLEFLIYFQGNSAPDKSGLPSDRFSAERTGGSVSTLTIQRTQQEDSAVYLCASSPPLDTDTQYFGPGTRLTVL.